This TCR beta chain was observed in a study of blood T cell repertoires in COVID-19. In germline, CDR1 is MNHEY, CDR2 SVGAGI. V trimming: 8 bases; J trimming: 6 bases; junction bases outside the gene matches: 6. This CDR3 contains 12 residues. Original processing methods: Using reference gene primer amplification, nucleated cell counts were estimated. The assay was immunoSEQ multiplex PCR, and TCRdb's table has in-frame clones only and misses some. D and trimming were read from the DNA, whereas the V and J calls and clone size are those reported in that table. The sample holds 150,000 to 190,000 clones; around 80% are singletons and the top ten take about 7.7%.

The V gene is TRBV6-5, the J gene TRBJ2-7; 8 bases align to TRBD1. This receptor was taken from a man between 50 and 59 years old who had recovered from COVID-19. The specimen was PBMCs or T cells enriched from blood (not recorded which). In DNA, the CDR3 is TGTGCCAGCGGAGGACAGGGTCTCGAGCAGTACTTC. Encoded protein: CASGGQGLEQYF.